The rows below give T cell receptor beta chains drawn from one sample of a study of CDR3 diversity in severe acne. TCRdb used MiXCR to reprocess the PCR reads, holding one entry per CDR3 protein. The data contain 89,000 or so distinct CDR3 sequences, roughly 52% of them seen just once; the ten biggest clones take up about a tenth. Sequencing input: blood. These receptors originate from a male donor in good health, serving as a control. Each CDR3 is given with its conserved first and last residue. D genes are given only for firm matches. Clone size is stated in some rows and not others, as once, few, many or a class when expanded.

j_call v_call clone_size d_call cdr3_nt cdr3_aa
TRBJ2-5 TRBV25-1 many NA TGTGCCAGCAGCGCTAGCGAGACCCAGTACTTC CASSASETQYF
TRBJ2-6 TRBV14 many NA TGTGCCAGCAGCCAACGACAAGAGGGTTTTGGGGCCAACGTCCTGACTTTC CASSQRQEGFGANVLTF
TRBJ2-7 TRBV27 NA NA TGTGCCAGCAGCTACAGGGTAGGCGAGCAGTACTTC CASSYRVGEQYF
TRBJ1-2 TRBV14 many NA TGTGCCAGCAGCCAAGGCACAGGGCCCTACTTCTATGGCTACACCTTC CASSQGTGPYFYGYTF
TRBJ2-2 TRBV24-1 few NA TGTGCCACCAGTGATCACAGGGGGGGTTACGGGGAGCTGTTTTTT CATSDHRGGYGELFF
TRBJ2-7 TRBV11-2 medium-sized NA TGTGCCAGCAGCCTCGGGGCGTTCTACGAGCAGTACTTC CASSLGAFYEQYF
TRBJ2-5 TRBV19 NA NA TGTGCCAGTAGTATGCCCGGGGAAGAGACCCAGTACTTC CASSMPGEETQYF
TRBJ2-5 TRBV6-1 few NA TGTGCCAACCTTCATGGCAGGGTGTACCAAGAGACCCAGTACTTC CANLHGRVYQETQYF
TRBJ2-2 TRBV28 NA NA TGTGCCAGCAGCCACCAGTTGGTACCCGGGGAGCTGTTTTTT CASSHQLVPGELFF
TRBJ2-1 TRBV27 NA NA TGTGCCAGCAGTCCTCTGTCGGCGGGGAGCTCCTACAGTGAGCAGTTCTTC CASSPLSAGSSYSEQFF
TRBJ1-3 TRBV7-6 NA TRBD1 TGTGCCAGCAGCATCGGGACAGGGTCTGGAAACACCATATATTTT CASSIGTGSGNTIYF
TRBJ1-5 TRBV28 NA NA TGTGCCAGCAGACCTAACAGGTCCGTCGGGCCCCAGCATTTT CASRPNRSVGPQHF
TRBJ2-3 TRBV3-1 many TRBD2 TGTGCCAGCAGCCAAGAACTAGCGGGGGGGCAGCCAGATACGCAGTATTTT CASSQELAGGQPDTQYF
TRBJ2-7 TRBV5-1 NA TRBD1 TGCGCCAGCAGCTTGGGGGGACAGTCTTCCTACGAGCAGTACTTC CASSLGGQSSYEQYF
TRBJ1-2 TRBV7-9 NA NA TGTGCCAGCAGCTCCCTCGACAGCTTC CASSSLDSF
TRBJ1-5 TRBV25-1 NA NA TGTGCCAGTAGTATGTTGACAGAGGATCAGCCCCAGCATTTT CASSMLTEDQPQHF
TRBJ2-7 TRBV7-8 NA NA TGTGCCAGCAGCTCAACTGCGGGCAGGAGCACCGGGGAGCAGTACTTC CASSSTAGRSTGEQYF
TRBJ2-5 TRBV5-1 NA NA NA CASSFYICSARRGTAQETQYF
TRBJ2-5 TRBV5-6 many NA TGTGCCAGCAGCCCCAGGTTATGGCTACTAGAGACCCAGTACTTC CASSPRLWLLETQYF
TRBJ2-3 TRBV12-3/TRBV12-4 many NA TGTGCCAGCAGTTTACAAAACGGCGCAGATACGCAGTATTTT CASSLQNGADTQYF
TRBJ2-7 TRBV20-1 NA NA TGCAGTGCTAGTGGAGGTCAGGACTACAACGAGCAGTACTTC CSASGGQDYNEQYF
TRBJ2-1 TRBV4-2 NA TRBD2 TGTGCCAGCAGCCAAGATTCCGGACTAGCGGGAGGTACCTTGGGGGTAGATGAGCAGTTCTTC CASSQDSGLAGGTLGVDEQFF
TRBJ1-1 TRBV25-1 many TRBD1 TGTGCCAGCAGTGAACCACAGGGGGGCAACACTGAAGCTTTCTTT CASSEPQGGNTEAFF
TRBJ2-5 TRBV7-9 NA TRBD2 TGTGCCAGCAGCCCAACTAGCGGGGGGTACCAAGAGACCCAGTACTTC CASSPTSGGYQETQYF
TRBJ2-7 TRBV3-1 few NA TGTGCCAGCAGCCATGGACACGTTACCTACGAGCAGTACTTC CASSHGHVTYEQYF
TRBJ2-7 TRBV6-6 NA NA TGTGCCAGCTCAACGGGGGGCCAAAGAGGGTTCGAGCAGTACTTC CASSTGGQRGFEQYF
TRBJ2-1 TRBV6-1 many NA TGTGCCAGCAGTGAATTGGGAGGAAGAAACAATGAGCAGTTCTTC CASSELGGRNNEQFF
TRBJ2-7 TRBV5-1 NA TRBD1 TGCGCCAGCAGCTTGGGCGGGACAGGGGTTACCTACGAGCAGTACTTC CASSLGGTGVTYEQYF
TRBJ2-1 TRBV4-1 many NA TGCGCCAGCCGAATCGCCGGGATTTCATACAATGAGCAGTTCTTC CASRIAGISYNEQFF
TRBJ1-2 TRBV12-1 NA NA TGTGCCAGCAGCTTTTTCCGGGACAGGGTTAACTATGGCTACACCTTC CASSFFRDRVNYGYTF
TRBJ2-1 TRBV7-9 once NA TGTGCCAGCAGCGTACAGCCGTTAGCGGACCCGCGGCAGTTCTTC CASSVQPLADPRQFF
TRBJ2-5 TRBV6-5 once TRBD2 TGTGCCAGCAGTTATACTAGCGGGAGCGTTGAGACCCAGTACTTC CASSYTSGSVETQYF
TRBJ2-7 TRBV4-1 many TRBD2 TGCGCCAGCAGCCCCGCGGGGGGCGTCGACTACGAGCAGTACTTC CASSPAGGVDYEQYF
TRBJ2-7 TRBV7-6 NA TRBD2 TGTGCCAGCAGCCCGGGGGGGCCCTCCTACGAGCAGTACTTC CASSPGGPSYEQYF
TRBJ1-5 TRBV28 NA NA TGTGCCAGCTTCCGGGGGGACGGGCCCCAGCATTTT CASFRGDGPQHF
TRBJ2-7 TRBV2 NA NA TGTGCCAGCAATGGAGAGGACGAGTACTTC CASNGEDEYF
TRBJ1-5 TRBV7-9 NA NA TGTGCCAGCACCCGAACGGGAAGCAATCAGCCCCAGCATTTT CASTRTGSNQPQHF
TRBJ1-5 TRBV7-3 NA NA TGTGCCAGCAGCCGGCTGGAGGATAGCAATCAGCCCCAGCATTTT CASSRLEDSNQPQHF
TRBJ1-3 TRBV9 many NA TGTGCCAGCAGCGTAGTAGGAGACTCTGGAAACACCATATATTTT CASSVVGDSGNTIYF
TRBJ2-7 TRBV7-9 NA NA TGTGCCAGCAGCTTGTTTGCGGTTAGCGATACGTACTTC CASSLFAVSDTYF
TRBJ2-1 TRBV9 NA TRBD1 TGTGCCAGCAGCCACACAGGGGATCTAGACAATGAGCAGTTCTTC CASSHTGDLDNEQFF
TRBJ2-7 TRBV5-6 NA TRBD1 TGTGCCAGCAGCTATCCGGGACAGGCGCTCTACGAGCAGTACTTC CASSYPGQALYEQYF
TRBJ1-2 TRBV5-1 NA NA TGCGCCGGCAGCCCCGGGACGGACTATGGCTACACCTTC CAGSPGTDYGYTF
TRBJ2-7 TRBV6-5 NA TRBD1 TGTGCCAGCAGTCGCGGGACAGGCGAATACGAGCAGTACTTC CASSRGTGEYEQYF
TRBJ2-7 TRBV9 NA TRBD1 TGTGCCAGCAGCGTAGAGGAGGGACAGGTATCCGAGCAGTACTTC CASSVEEGQVSEQYF
TRBJ2-7 TRBV2 NA NA TGTGCCAGCAGTGAAGCGCTTCCGGGAGATGGGCGAGAGCAGTACTTC CASSEALPGDGREQYF
TRBJ2-5 TRBV29-1 NA NA TGCAGCGTTGCCATCAGCGGACAAGAGACCCAGTACTTC CSVAISGQETQYF
TRBJ1-6 TRBV2 medium-sized NA TGTGCCAGCAGTAGCAGGGAGAGCTCCTATAATTCACCCCTCCACTTT CASSSRESSYNSPLHF
TRBJ1-5 TRBV19 many NA TGTGCCAGTAGCGCAGACAGTTATAGCAATCAGCCCCAGCATTTT CASSADSYSNQPQHF
TRBJ2-5 TRBV20-1 NA NA TGCAGTTACTCTATGGAGGGTATGGAGACCCAGTACTTC CSYSMEGMETQYF
TRBJ2-3 TRBV5-5 many TRBD1 TGTGCCAGCAGCGCCGCCGCCAGGGGGCTCACAGATACGCAGTATTTT CASSAAARGLTDTQYF
TRBJ1-1 TRBV25-1 NA NA TGTGCCAGCAGACCTACCCTCCGGAGGGTTGACACTGAAGCTTTCTTT CASRPTLRRVDTEAFF
TRBJ1-1 TRBV24-1 many NA TGTGCCACCAGTGGAAGGAGAGCGACGGGTGAAGCTTTCTTT CATSGRRATGEAFF
TRBJ2-7 TRBV24-1 many NA TGTGCCACCAGTGTTTACGAGCAGTACTTC CATSVYEQYF
TRBJ2-7 TRBV4-1 many TRBD1 TGCGCCAGCAGCCAAAAGCCGACCTTCGCTGGACAGGGGGAAAACTACGAGCAGTACTTC CASSQKPTFAGQGENYEQYF